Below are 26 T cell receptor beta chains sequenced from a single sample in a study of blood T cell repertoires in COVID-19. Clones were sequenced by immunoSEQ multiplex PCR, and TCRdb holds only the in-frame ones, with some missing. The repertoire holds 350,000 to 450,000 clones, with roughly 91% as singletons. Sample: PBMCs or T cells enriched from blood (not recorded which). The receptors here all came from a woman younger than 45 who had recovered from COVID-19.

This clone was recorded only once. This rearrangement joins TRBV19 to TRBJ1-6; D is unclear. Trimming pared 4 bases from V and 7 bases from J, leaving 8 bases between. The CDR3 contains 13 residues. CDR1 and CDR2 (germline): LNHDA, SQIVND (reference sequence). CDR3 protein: CASSNGINSPLHF. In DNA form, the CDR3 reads TGTGCCAGTAGTAACGGGATCAATTCACCCCTCCACTTT.

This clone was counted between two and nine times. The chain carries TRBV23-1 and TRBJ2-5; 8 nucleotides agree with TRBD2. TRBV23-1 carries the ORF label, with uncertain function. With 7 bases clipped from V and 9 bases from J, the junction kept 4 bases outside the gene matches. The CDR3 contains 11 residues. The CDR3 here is CASNPGGAQYF. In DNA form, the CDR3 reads TGCGCCAGCAACCCGGGGGGGGCCCAGTACTTC.

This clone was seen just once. CDR3 amino acids: CAWSVLGTEAFF. For the CDR3, the DNA is TGTGCCTGGAGTGTACTAGGCACTGAAGCTTTCTTT. V is TRBV30 and J is TRBJ1-1; D uncertain. This CDR3 is 12 amino acids long. Germline assignment: CDR1 GTSNPN and CDR2 SVGIG (reference sequence). V lost 0 bases and J lost 4, with 6 bases in between.

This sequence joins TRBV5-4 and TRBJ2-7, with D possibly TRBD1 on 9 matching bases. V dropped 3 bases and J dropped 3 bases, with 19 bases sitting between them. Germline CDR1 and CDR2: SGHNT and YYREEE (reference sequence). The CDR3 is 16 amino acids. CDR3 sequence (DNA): TGTGCCAGCAGCTCGGGAGGGACAGGGACTCTCTACGAGCAGTACTTC. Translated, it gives CASSSGGTGTLYEQYF. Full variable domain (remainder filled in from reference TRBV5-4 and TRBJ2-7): ETGVTQSPTHLIKTRGQQVTLRCSSQSGHNTVSWYQQALGQGPQFIFQYYREEENGRGNFPPRFSGLQFPNYSSELNVNALELDDSALYLCASSSGGTGTLYEQYFGPGTRLTVT.

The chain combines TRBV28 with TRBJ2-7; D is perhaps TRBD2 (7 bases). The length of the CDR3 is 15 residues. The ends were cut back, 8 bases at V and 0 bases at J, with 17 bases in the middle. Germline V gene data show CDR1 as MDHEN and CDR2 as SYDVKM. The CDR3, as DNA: TGTGCCAGCGGAGGAGGGGGGGGAATCTCCTACGAGCAGTACTTC. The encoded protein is CASGGGGGISYEQYF. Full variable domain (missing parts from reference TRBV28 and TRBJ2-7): DVKVTQSSRYLVKRTGEKVFLECVQDMDHENMFWYRQDPGLGLRLIYFSYDVKMKEKGDIPEGYSVSREKKERFSLILESASTNQTSMYLCASGGGGGISYEQYFGPGTRLTVT.

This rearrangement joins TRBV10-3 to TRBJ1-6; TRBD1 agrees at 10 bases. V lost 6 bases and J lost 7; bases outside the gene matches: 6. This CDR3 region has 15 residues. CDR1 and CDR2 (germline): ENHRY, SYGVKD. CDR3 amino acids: CAISPGQGRNSPLHF. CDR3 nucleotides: TGTGCCATCAGCCCGGGACAGGGGAGGAATTCACCCCTCCACTTT.

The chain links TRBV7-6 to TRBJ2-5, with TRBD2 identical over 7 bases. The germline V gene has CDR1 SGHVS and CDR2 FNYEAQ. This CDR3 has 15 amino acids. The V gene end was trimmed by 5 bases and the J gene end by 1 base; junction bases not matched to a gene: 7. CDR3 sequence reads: CASSPAGTSQETQYF. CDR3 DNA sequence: TGTGCCAGCAGCCCAGCGGGGACTTCCCAAGAGACCCAGTACTTC.

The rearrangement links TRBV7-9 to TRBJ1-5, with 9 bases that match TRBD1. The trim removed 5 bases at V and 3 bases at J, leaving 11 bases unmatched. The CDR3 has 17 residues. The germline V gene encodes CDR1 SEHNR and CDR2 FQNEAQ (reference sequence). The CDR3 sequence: CASSPNTGTGNNQPQHF. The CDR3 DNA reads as TGTGCCAGCAGCCCGAATACCGGGACAGGGAACAATCAGCCCCAGCATTTT.

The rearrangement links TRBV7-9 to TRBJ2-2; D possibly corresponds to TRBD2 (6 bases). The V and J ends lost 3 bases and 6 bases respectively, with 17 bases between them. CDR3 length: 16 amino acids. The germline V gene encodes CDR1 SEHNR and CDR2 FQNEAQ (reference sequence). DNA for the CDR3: TGTGCCAGCAGCTTTCTTTCACCGGGAGTTTCCGGGGAGCTGTTTTTT. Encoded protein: CASSFLSPGVSGELFF.

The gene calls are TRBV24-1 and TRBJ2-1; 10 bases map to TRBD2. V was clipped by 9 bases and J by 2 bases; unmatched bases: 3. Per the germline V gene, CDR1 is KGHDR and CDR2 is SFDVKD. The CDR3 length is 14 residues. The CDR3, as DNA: TGTGCCACCTGCAGCGGGAGGGCCTACAATGAGCAGTTCTTC. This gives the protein CATCSGRAYNEQFF.

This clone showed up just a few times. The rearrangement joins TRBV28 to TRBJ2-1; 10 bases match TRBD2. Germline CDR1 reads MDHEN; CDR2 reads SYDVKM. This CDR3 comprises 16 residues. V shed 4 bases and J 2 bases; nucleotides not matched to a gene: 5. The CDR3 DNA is TGTGCCAGCAGTTCCTTAGCGGGAGGTCCCTACAATGAGCAGTTCTTC. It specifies CASSSLAGGPYNEQFF.

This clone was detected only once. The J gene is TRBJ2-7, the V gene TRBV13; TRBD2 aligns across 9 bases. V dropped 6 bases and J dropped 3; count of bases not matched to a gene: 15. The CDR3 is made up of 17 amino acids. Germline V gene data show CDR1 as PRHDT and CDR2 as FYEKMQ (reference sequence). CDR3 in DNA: TGTGCCAGCAGTGGTGTTGCTAGCGGGATATTCCGCTACGAGCAGTACTTC. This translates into CASSGVASGIFRYEQYF.

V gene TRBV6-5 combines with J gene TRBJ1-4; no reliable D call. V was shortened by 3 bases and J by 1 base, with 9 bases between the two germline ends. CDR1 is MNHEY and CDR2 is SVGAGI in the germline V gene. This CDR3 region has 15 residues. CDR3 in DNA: TGTGCCAGCAGTTATCTTCCGGGAACTAATGAAAAACTGTTTTTT. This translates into CASSYLPGTNEKLFF.

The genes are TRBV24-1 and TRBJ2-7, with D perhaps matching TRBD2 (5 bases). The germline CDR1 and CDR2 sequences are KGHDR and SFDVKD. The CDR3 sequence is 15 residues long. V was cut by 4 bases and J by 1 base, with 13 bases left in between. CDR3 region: CATSDSAERSYEQYF. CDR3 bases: TGTGCCACCAGTGACTCAGCGGAGAGGTCCTACGAGCAGTACTTC.

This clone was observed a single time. This CDR3 reads CASTLGGPTDTQYF. The CDR3, as DNA: TGTGCCAGCACGCTAGGGGGTCCCACAGATACGCAGTATTTT. J is TRBJ2-3 and V is TRBV25-1; a possible D gene is TRBD1 (6 bases). V lost 7 bases to trimming and J lost 2 bases, with 13 bases between them. This CDR3 is 14 amino acids long. Germline V gives CDR1 MGHDK, CDR2 SYGVNS.

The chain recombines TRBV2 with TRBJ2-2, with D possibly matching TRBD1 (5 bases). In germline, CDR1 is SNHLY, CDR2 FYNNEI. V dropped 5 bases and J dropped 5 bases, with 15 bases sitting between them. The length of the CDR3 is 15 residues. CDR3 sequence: CASSKMAGWTGELFF. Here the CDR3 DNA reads TGTGCCAGCAGTAAAATGGCAGGGTGGACCGGGGAGCTGTTTTTT.

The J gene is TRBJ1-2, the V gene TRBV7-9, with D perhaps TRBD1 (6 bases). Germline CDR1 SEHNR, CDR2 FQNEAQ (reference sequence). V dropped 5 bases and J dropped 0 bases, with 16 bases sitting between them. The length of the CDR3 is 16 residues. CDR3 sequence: CASSPRDKPPNYGYTF. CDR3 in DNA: TGTGCCAGCAGCCCTAGGGACAAACCCCCTAACTATGGCTACACCTTC.

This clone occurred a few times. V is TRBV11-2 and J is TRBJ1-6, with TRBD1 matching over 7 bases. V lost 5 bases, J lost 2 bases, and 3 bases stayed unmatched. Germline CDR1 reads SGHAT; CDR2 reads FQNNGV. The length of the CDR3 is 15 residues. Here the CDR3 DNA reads TGTGCCAGCAGCCAGGGGGTTGCCTATAATTCACCCCTCCACTTT. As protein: CASSQGVAYNSPLHF. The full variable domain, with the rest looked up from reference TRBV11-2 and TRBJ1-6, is EAGVAQSPRYKIIEKRQSVAFWCNPISGHATLYWYQQILGQGPKLLIQFQNNGVVDDSQLPKDRFSAERLKGVDSTLKIQPAKLEDSAVYLCASSQGVAYNSPLHFGNGTRLTVT.

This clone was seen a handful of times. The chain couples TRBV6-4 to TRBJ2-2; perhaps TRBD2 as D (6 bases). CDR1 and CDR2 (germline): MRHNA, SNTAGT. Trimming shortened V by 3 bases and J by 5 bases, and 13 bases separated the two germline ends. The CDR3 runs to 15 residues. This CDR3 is CASSDTAEGTGELFF. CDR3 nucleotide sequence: TGTGCCAGCAGTGATACAGCGGAGGGGACCGGGGAGCTGTTTTTT.

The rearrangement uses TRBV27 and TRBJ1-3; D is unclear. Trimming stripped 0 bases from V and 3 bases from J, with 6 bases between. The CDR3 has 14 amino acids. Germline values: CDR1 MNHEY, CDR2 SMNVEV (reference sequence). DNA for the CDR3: TGTGCCAGCAGTTTATCCCGTGTTGGAAACACCATATATTTT. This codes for CASSLSRVGNTIYF.

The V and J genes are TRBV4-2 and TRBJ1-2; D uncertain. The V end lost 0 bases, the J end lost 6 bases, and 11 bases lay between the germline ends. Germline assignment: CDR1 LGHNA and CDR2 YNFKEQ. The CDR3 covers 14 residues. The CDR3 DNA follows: TGTGCCAGCAGCCAAGAGAGAGGAAATAATGGCTACACCTTC. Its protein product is CASSQERGNNGYTF.

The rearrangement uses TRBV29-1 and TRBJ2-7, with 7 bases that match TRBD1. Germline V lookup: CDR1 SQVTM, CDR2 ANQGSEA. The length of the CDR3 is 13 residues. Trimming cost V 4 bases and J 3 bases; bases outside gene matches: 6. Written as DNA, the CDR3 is TGCAGCGTTGCGGGGACAGAGAACTACGAGCAGTACTTC. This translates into CSVAGTENYEQYF.

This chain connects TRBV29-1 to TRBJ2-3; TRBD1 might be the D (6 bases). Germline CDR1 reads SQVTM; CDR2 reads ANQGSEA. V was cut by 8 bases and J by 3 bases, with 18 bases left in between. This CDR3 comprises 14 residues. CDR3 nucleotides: TGCAGCTCCCTGCTACAGGGTTTGACAGATACGCAGTATTTT. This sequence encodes CSSLLQGLTDTQYF.

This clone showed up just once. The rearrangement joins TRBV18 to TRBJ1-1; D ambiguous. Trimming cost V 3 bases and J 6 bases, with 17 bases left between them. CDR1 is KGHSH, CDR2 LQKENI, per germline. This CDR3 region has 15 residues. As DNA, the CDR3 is TGTGCCAGCTCACCCAAACTAAACCCCGACGCTGAAGCTTTCTTT. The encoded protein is CASSPKLNPDAEAFF. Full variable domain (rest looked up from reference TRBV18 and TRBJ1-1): NAGVMQNPRHLVRRRGQEARLRCSPMKGHSHVYWYRQLPEEGLKFMVYLQKENIIDESGMPKERFSAEFPKEGPSILRIQQVVRGDSAAYFCASSPKLNPDAEAFFGQGTRLTVV.

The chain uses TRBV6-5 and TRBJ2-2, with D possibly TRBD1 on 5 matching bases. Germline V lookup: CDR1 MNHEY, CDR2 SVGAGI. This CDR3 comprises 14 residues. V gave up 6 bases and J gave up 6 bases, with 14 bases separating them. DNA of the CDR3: TGTGCCAGCAGAACCAAAGGGGAAGCCGGGGAGCTGTTTTTT. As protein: CASRTKGEAGELFF.

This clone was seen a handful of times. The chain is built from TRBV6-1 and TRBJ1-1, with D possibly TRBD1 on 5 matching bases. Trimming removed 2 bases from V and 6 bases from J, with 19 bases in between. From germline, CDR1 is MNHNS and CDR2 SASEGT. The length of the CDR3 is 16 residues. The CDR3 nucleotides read TGTGCCAGCAGTGAATCGTGGAGGGGCGTACGGCCTGAAGCTTTCTTT. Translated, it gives CASSESWRGVRPEAFF.